The 29 T cell receptor beta chains given below trace back to one sample, sequenced in a study of cytomegalovirus exposure and HLA in healthy donors. PCR amplification relied on 60 Vbeta primers (plus 13 Jbeta primers). Generated by immunoSEQ multiplex PCR, the TCRdb table keeps only in-frame clones and is missing some. The sample has tens of thousands of clones, less than 85% seen once; the top ten hold more than 8%. The source material was PBMCs. The source of these receptors is a woman in her fifties or sixties in good health and CMV-seropositive.

The chain combines TRBV10-3 with TRBJ1-5; perhaps TRBD1 as D (5 bases). The CDR3 spans 16 residues. V lost 5 bases and J 4 bases, leaving 18 bases between the germline ends. The germline gives CDR1 ENHRY, CDR2 SYGVKD. CDR3 in DNA: TGTGCCATCAGTATATCGGGGGTGGAGAGTAATCAGCCCCAGCATTTT. Its translation is CAISISGVESNQPQHF.

This sequence joins TRBV6-5 and TRBJ1-1; 10 bases match TRBD1. The CDR3 has 13 amino acids. Germline CDR1 and CDR2: MNHEY and SVGAGI. J was trimmed by 7 bases and V by 7 bases; bases with no gene match: 6. CDR3 region: CASIDRGLSEAFF. The CDR3 nucleotides read TGTGCCAGCATTGACAGGGGGCTGAGTGAAGCTTTCTTT.

V is TRBV11-2 and J is TRBJ1-1; TRBD1 aligns across 7 bases. Germline V lookup: CDR1 SGHAT, CDR2 FQNNGV. The CDR3 is 14 amino acids. Unmatched junction bases numbered 6, after V lost 5 bases and J lost 3 bases. CDR3 nucleotide sequence: TGTGCCAGCAGCCGGACAGGTAGGGACACTGAAGCTTTCTTT. Translated: CASSRTGRDTEAFF. The complete variable domain, with remaining parts taken from reference TRBV11-2 and TRBJ1-1, reads EAGVAQSPRYKIIEKRQSVAFWCNPISGHATLYWYQQILGQGPKLLIQFQNNGVVDDSQLPKDRFSAERLKGVDSTLKIQPAKLEDSAVYLCASSRTGRDTEAFFGQGTRLTVV.

This chain uses TRBV7-3 with TRBJ2-1; TRBD2 aligns across 9 bases. The J segment lost 4 bases and the V segment lost 4 bases, leaving 5 bases of the junction unmatched. Germline V CDR1 and CDR2: SGHTA, FQGTGA. The CDR3 runs 15 residues. The CDR3 DNA follows: TGTGCCAGCAGCTCAGGACTAGCGATTTACAATGAGCAGTTCTTC. It translates to CASSSGLAIYNEQFF.

The chain has TRBV28 and TRBJ2-1; 9 nucleotides match TRBD2. Trimming at V came to 3 bases and at J to 4 bases, leaving 4 bases not matched to a gene. This CDR3 is 15 amino acids long. Germline CDR1 MDHEN, CDR2 SYDVKM. The CDR3 coding sequence is TGTGCCAGCAGTTTGACTAGCGGAGATTACAATGAGCAGTTCTTC. Its protein product is CASSLTSGDYNEQFF.

Regarding this clone: The same CDR3 arises from other DNA sequences in this sample as well. CDR3 DNA: TGTGCCAGCAGCCGGCAGGCACATGGCTACACCTTC. This encodes CASSRQAHGYTF. The rearrangement uses TRBV11-2 and TRBJ1-2; no definite D call. V shed 5 bases and J shed 6 bases, with 10 bases lying between them. This CDR3 spans 12 amino acids. The germline gives CDR1 SGHAT, CDR2 FQNNGV.

V and J are TRBV4-3 and TRBJ1-2; 8 nucleotides match TRBD1. Germline CDR1 and CDR2: LGHNA and YSLEER. The ends lost 3 bases at V and 5 bases at J; junction bases unmatched: 8. There are 15 residues in the CDR3. CDR3 in DNA: TGCGCCAGCAGCCAGACCGGGACAGGCATATATGGCTACACCTTC. It translates to CASSQTGTGIYGYTF.

Concerning this clone: Other DNA sequences within the sample encode an identical CDR3. The rearrangement links TRBV5-6 to TRBJ1-5; D is unclear. Germline CDR1 and CDR2: SGHDT and YYEEEE. The CDR3 contains 13 residues. Trimming pared 0 bases from V and 4 bases from J, leaving 5 bases between. CDR3 protein: CASSLGRNQPQHF. The CDR3 DNA is TGTGCCAGCAGCTTGGGGAGGAATCAGCCCCAGCATTTT.

This clone was observed a handful of times. The V call is TRBV5-4, the J call TRBJ1-4; 10 nucleotides line up with TRBD1. Germline V gives CDR1 SGHNT, CDR2 YYREEE (reference sequence). Losses at the gene ends were 4 bases for V and 7 bases for J; bases not matched to a gene: 7. The CDR3 sequence is 15 residues long. CDR3 region: CASSLQTGGSEKLFF. CDR3 bases: TGTGCCAGCAGCCTTCAGACAGGGGGCTCTGAAAAACTGTTTTTT.

V gene TRBV5-1 combines with J gene TRBJ2-1; TRBD1 is a possible D gene (5 bases). Germline V gene data show CDR1 as SGHRS and CDR2 as YFSETQ. CDR3 length: 13 amino acids. V was pared by 4 bases and J by 6 bases, with 11 bases between. The CDR3 DNA reads as TGCGCCAGCAGCCCAGACAGTCTCAATGAGCAGTTCTTC. Amino acid sequence: CASSPDSLNEQFF.

CDR3 DNA: TGTGCCAGCAGCCGGCAGGGGACGACCGGGGAGCTGTTTTTT. Translation: CASSRQGTTGELFF. The chain employs TRBV6-1 and TRBJ2-2; D might be TRBD1 (6 bases). The CDR3 loop spans 14 amino acids. Germline values: CDR1 MNHNS, CDR2 SASEGT. Between the trimmed V and J ends, which lost 6 bases and 5 bases, there was a span of 13 bases.

The V and J genes are TRBV4-3 and TRBJ2-1, with 12 bases matching TRBD2. The CDR3 loop spans 18 amino acids. Germline assignment: CDR1 LGHNA and CDR2 YSLEER. The V and J ends lost 0 bases and 2 bases, in that order; junction bases with no gene match: 5. CDR3 DNA sequence: TGCGCCAGCAGCCAAGAGGCTGCTAGCGGGAGGGCCTACAATGAGCAGTTCTTC. Its translation: CASSQEAASGRAYNEQFF.

Note on this clone: This sample also contains other DNA sequences that code for the same CDR3. The rearrangement links TRBV18 to TRBJ1-5; 9 bases are shared with TRBD1. The J segment lost 4 bases and the V segment lost 3 bases, leaving 1 base of the junction unmatched. The CDR3 consists of 14 residues. Germline V gene lookup returns CDR1 KGHSH and CDR2 LQKENI. This CDR3 reads CASSPTGGNQPQHF. The CDR3 nucleotides read TGTGCCAGCTCACCGACAGGGGGGAATCAGCCCCAGCATTTT.

V gene TRBV5-6 combines with J gene TRBJ1-2; TRBD1 matches 10 bases. Trimming took 4 bases from V and 4 from J; bases not matched to a gene: 10. The CDR3 length is 16 residues. The germline gives CDR1 SGHDT, CDR2 YYEEEE. This CDR3 reads CASSPLQTGGVYGYTF. DNA for the CDR3: TGTGCCAGCAGCCCACTCCAGACAGGGGGCGTCTATGGCTACACCTTC. The full variable domain, its missing parts supplied by reference TRBV5-6 and TRBJ1-2, is DAGVTQSPTHLIKTRGQQVTLRCSPKSGHDTVSWYQQALGQGPQFIFQYYEEEERQRGNFPDRFSGHQFPNYSSELNVNALLLGDSALYLCASSPLQTGGVYGYTFGSGTRLTVV.

The chain recombines TRBV7-8 with TRBJ2-2; D is unresolved. CDR1 SGHVS and CDR2 FQNEAQ come from the germline V gene. This CDR3 has 14 residues. Trimming left V 5 bases short and J 3 bases short, with 10 bases between. CDR3 DNA sequence: TGTGCCAGCAGCCTGATCCAGGACACCGGGGAGCTGTTTTTT. Translating gives CASSLIQDTGELFF. Based on the CDR3 plus reference TRBV7-8 and TRBJ2-2, the full variable domain is GAGVSQSPRYKVAKRGQDVALRCDPISGHVSLFWYQQALGQGPEFLTYFQNEAQLDKSGLPSDRFFAERPEGSVSTLKIQRTQQEDSAVYLCASSLIQDTGELFFGEGSRLTVL.

This clone was counted a single time. This chain connects TRBV4-3 to TRBJ1-5; the D gene is possibly TRBD1 (6 bases). Germline loops: CDR1 LGHNA, CDR2 YSLEER. This CDR3 is built from 14 residues. Trimming removed 2 bases from V and 2 bases from J, with 7 bases in between. In nucleotides, the CDR3 is TGCGCCAGCAGCCAAAGACAGGGCAATCAGCCCCAGCATTTT. Translation gives CASSQRQGNQPQHF.

The gene calls are TRBV6-5 and TRBJ2-1; 8 positions match TRBD2. Trimming took 2 bases from V and 6 from J; bases not matched to a gene: 9. CDR3 size: 16 residues. Germline V gene lookup returns CDR1 MNHEY and CDR2 SVGAGI. DNA for the CDR3: TGTGCCAGCAGTTACAGCGGGAGCCTGTTTTCCAATGAGCAGTTCTTC. It encodes CASSYSGSLFSNEQFF.

The chain uses TRBV14 and TRBJ1-4, with 7 bases matching TRBD1. Trimming cost V 1 base and J 8 bases; bases outside gene matches: 7. Per germline, CDR1 SGHDN and CDR2 FVKESK. This CDR3 spans 15 amino acids. CDR3 region: CASSQGSAGGEKLFF. The CDR3 coding sequence is TGTGCCAGCAGCCAAGGCTCGGCAGGGGGGGAAAAACTGTTTTTT.

This clone has a single count. The chain couples TRBV7-2 to TRBJ2-3, with D maybe TRBD1 (5 bases). The CDR3 spans 14 residues. Between the trimmed V and J ends, which lost 6 bases and 6 bases, there was a span of 16 bases. Per the germline V gene, CDR1 is SGHTA and CDR2 is FQGNSA. CDR3 region: CASRPQTVGDTQYF. As DNA, the CDR3 is TGTGCCAGCAGACCCCAGACAGTAGGGGATACGCAGTATTTT.

V usage is TRBV28 and J usage is TRBJ2-3, with D tentatively TRBD1 (5 bases). The CDR3 has 15 residues. Germline loops: CDR1 MDHEN, CDR2 SYDVKM. Trimming shortened V by 1 base and J by 1 base, and 9 bases separated the two germline ends. In nucleotides, the CDR3 is TGTGCCAGCAGTTTATCTGGGGCCGGCACAGATACGCAGTATTTT. Protein product: CASSLSGAGTDTQYF.

The chain links TRBV5-1 to TRBJ2-7; 10 bases align to TRBD1. CDR3 size: 14 residues. V was pared by 1 base and J by 3 bases, with 1 base of the junction left unmatched. Germline lookup yields CDR1 SGHRS and CDR2 YFSETQ. DNA of the CDR3: TGCGCCAGCAGCTTGTGGACAGGGGGCTACGAGCAGTACTTC. It yields the protein CASSLWTGGYEQYF.

The chain uses TRBV6-6 and TRBJ2-7; possible D gene TRBD2, 6 bases. V lost 2 bases and J 7 bases, leaving 12 bases between the germline ends. The CDR3 is 13 residues long. The germline CDR1 and CDR2 sequences are MNHNY and SVGAGI (reference sequence). CDR3 sequence: CASSYGRGKEQYF. The CDR3 coding sequence is TGTGCCAGCAGTTACGGTCGGGGGAAGGAGCAGTACTTC.

The chain has TRBV25-1 and TRBJ2-7; TRBD1 agrees at 9 bases. Per the germline V gene, CDR1 is MGHDK and CDR2 is SYGVNS. The CDR3 has 14 amino acids. V dropped 4 bases and J dropped 1; count of bases not matched to a gene: 2. CDR3 loop: CASSGGQGSYEQYF. CDR3 nucleotides: TGTGCCAGCAGTGGGGGACAGGGATCCTACGAGCAGTACTTC.

The V gene is TRBV5-6, the J gene TRBJ1-3; D is ambiguous. The V and J ends lost 5 bases and 0 bases respectively, with 9 bases between them. The length of the CDR3 is 14 residues. Germline V lookup: CDR1 SGHDT, CDR2 YYEEEE. In DNA, the CDR3 is TGTGCCAGCAGGAAACAGAACTCTGGAAACACCATATATTTT. Protein sequence: CASRKQNSGNTIYF.

V gene TRBV4-3 combines with J gene TRBJ1-1; D may be TRBD1 (6 bases). The CDR3 is 15 amino acids. CDR1 is LGHNA and CDR2 is YSLEER in the germline V gene. The V end was cut by 3 bases, the J end by 1 base, with 12 bases between. The CDR3 reads CASSQATTGNTEAFF. The DNA of the CDR3 is TGCGCCAGCAGCCAGGCTACGACAGGGAACACTGAAGCTTTCTTT.

For the CDR3, the DNA is TGCGCCAGCAGCCAGGACAGGGGTGAGTCCCATCGGTCACCCCTCCACTTT. It specifies CASSQDRGESHRSPLHF. The chain carries TRBV4-3 and TRBJ1-6; TRBD1 matches 9 bases. The CDR3 is 17 amino acids. J was trimmed by 10 bases and V by 3 bases; bases with no gene match: 13. From germline, CDR1 is LGHNA and CDR2 YSLEER.

This chain uses TRBV10-1 with TRBJ1-1, with D uncertain. Germline V gives CDR1 WNHNN, CDR2 SYGVQD (reference sequence). The CDR3 is 13 amino acids. V was cut by 5 bases and J by 1 base, with 8 bases left in between. The CDR3 coding sequence is TGCGCCAGCAGTCGGGAACCGAACACTGAAGCTTTCTTT. Translating it yields CASSREPNTEAFF.

The genes are TRBV7-2 and TRBJ2-3; 10 nucleotides line up with TRBD2. This CDR3 is built from 14 residues. The germline CDR1 and CDR2 sequences are SGHTA and FQGNSA. The V and J ends lost 6 bases and 3 bases, in that order; junction bases with no gene match: 3. CDR3 amino acids: CASRSGGATDTQYF. CDR3 sequence (DNA): TGTGCCAGCAGGAGCGGGGGGGCGACAGATACGCAGTATTTT.

This sequence joins TRBV7-9 and TRBJ1-1; 9 positions agree with TRBD1. The germline V gene has CDR1 SEHNR and CDR2 FQNEAQ (reference sequence). V trimming: 4 bases; J trimming: 2 bases; junction bases outside the gene matches: 11. The CDR3 contains 17 residues. The CDR3 nucleotides are TGTGCCAGCAGCTCACAGGGGGCATGGGGTGTCAACACTGAAGCTTTCTTT. This sequence encodes CASSSQGAWGVNTEAFF.